A selection of T cell receptor beta chains follows, all from one sample in a study of cytomegalovirus exposure and HLA in healthy donors. Repertoires were generated with immunoSEQ multiplex PCR, while TCRdb's copy carries only in-frame clones and drops some. Among 150,000 to 200,000 clones, about 82% were seen once, and the ten largest hold roughly 1.5%. Sample: PBMCs. Every receptor here comes from a young woman in good health and CMV-seronegative. Each CDR3 is given with its conserved first and last residue. Each record gives: J gene, D gene, CDR3 length, clone size, V gene, CDR3 protein, CDR3 DNA. D genes are given only for firm matches. The size of a clone is reported for some rows only, either as once, few or many, or as a class for expanded clones.

TRBJ1-5 TRBD1 15 - TRBV6-1 CASRDRGSMNQPQHF TGTGCCAGCAGAGACAGGGGGAGCATGAATCAGCCCCAGCATTTT
TRBJ2-7 - 13 once TRBV5-1 CASSLGQNYEQYF TGCGCCAGCAGCTTGGGACAGAACTACGAGCAGTACTTC
TRBJ1-1 - 12 - TRBV27 CASSLSPGVAFF TGTGCCAGCAGTTTATCGCCGGGAGTAGCTTTCTTT
TRBJ1-1 TRBD1 13 few TRBV11-3 CASSRDRGTEAFF TGTGCCAGCAGCAGGGACAGGGGGACTGAAGCTTTCTTT
TRBJ2-5 TRBD1 15 - TRBV5-1 CASSLRTGGGETQYF TGCGCCAGCAGCTTGCGGACAGGGGGCGGAGAGACCCAGTACTTC
TRBJ1-2 - 13 - TRBV5-4 CASSYQGTHGYTF TGTGCCAGCAGCTATCAGGGGACGCATGGCTACACCTTC
TRBJ2-7 - 13 few TRBV6-1 CASSEGGEGEQYF TGTGCCAGCAGTGAGGGGGGTGAGGGAGAGCAGTACTTC
TRBJ2-7 TRBD2 12 few TRBV6-6 CASRGLAFGQYF TGTGCCAGCAGAGGACTAGCATTTGGGCAGTACTTC
TRBJ1-1 TRBD1 15 - TRBV12-5 CASGPNRGLNTEAFF TGTGCTAGTGGACCCAACAGGGGATTGAACACTGAAGCTTTCTTT
TRBJ1-1 TRBD1 13 - TRBV6-1 CASRRQGAAEAFF TGTGCCAGCAGGAGACAGGGGGCGGCTGAAGCTTTCTTT
TRBJ2-7 - 12 - TRBV6-5 CASAPVPYEQYF TGTGCCAGCGCTCCGGTGCCCTACGAGCAGTACTTC
TRBJ1-1 - 11 few TRBV30 CAWIKNTEAFF TGTGCCTGGATAAAGAACACTGAAGCTTTCTTT
TRBJ2-1 - 13 - TRBV6-1 CASRTIRGYEQFF TGTGCCAGCAGAACCATTAGGGGGTATGAGCAGTTCTTC
TRBJ2-3 TRBD2 15 many TRBV6-5 CASRTGLAGTDTQYF TGTGCCAGCAGAACGGGACTAGCGGGCACAGATACGCAGTATTTT
TRBJ1-5 TRBD1 14 - TRBV6-4 CASSAGQGLTPQHF TGTGCCAGCAGTGCGGGACAGGGCCTGACCCCCCAGCATTTT
TRBJ2-5 - 12 - TRBV11-2 CASSLGAETQYF TGTGCCAGCAGCTTAGGAGCGGAGACCCAGTACTTC
TRBJ2-2 - 14 - TRBV29-1 CSGRSGTNTGELFF TGCAGCGGGCGAAGCGGTACGAACACCGGGGAGCTGTTTTTT
TRBJ1-4 - 16 - TRBV11-2 CASSEGHSRTFEKLFF TGTGCCAGCAGCGAGGGACATTCCCGGACTTTTGAAAAACTGTTTTTT
TRBJ1-2 TRBD1 15 - TRBV6-1 CASSESGGQGGGYTF TGTGCCAGCAGTGAATCCGGCGGACAGGGTGGGGGCTACACCTTC
TRBJ2-5 TRBD2 14 once TRBV19 CASSGLAGMETQYF TGTGCCAGCAGCGGACTAGCGGGTATGGAGACCCAGTACTTC
TRBJ2-1 TRBD1 16 - TRBV7-9 CASSSLDRVSYNEQFF TGTGCCAGCAGCTCCTTAGACAGGGTCTCCTACAATGAGCAGTTCTTC
TRBJ1-5 - 16 - TRBV4-2 CASSQEEQGWDQPQHF TGTGCCAGCAGCCAAGAGGAGCAGGGTTGGGATCAGCCCCAGCATTTT
TRBJ1-5 TRBD1 14 few TRBV10-3 CAIRTGQQNQPQHF TGTGCCATCAGGACGGGACAGCAAAATCAGCCCCAGCATTTT
TRBJ2-7 TRBD1 16 - TRBV18 CASSPPGGQGAYEQYF TGTGCCAGCTCACCACCTGGCGGGCAGGGGGCCTACGAGCAGTACTTC
TRBJ2-3 - 16 - TRBV5-1 CASSLGRGARTDTQYF TGCGCCAGCAGCTTGGGTCGGGGGGCGCGCACAGATACGCAGTATTTT
TRBJ1-6 TRBD1 15 - TRBV5-4 CASSFKGAVGSPLHF TGTGCCAGCAGCTTTAAGGGGGCGGTGGGTTCACCCCTCCACTTT
TRBJ1-2 TRBD1 15 - TRBV6-5 CASSYSGTGNYGYTF TGTGCCAGCAGTTACTCTGGGACAGGGAACTATGGCTACACCTTC
TRBJ1-2 TRBD1 14 once TRBV6-1 CASSQPGTGQGYTF TGTGCCAGCAGTCAACCCGGGACAGGGCAAGGCTACACCTTC
TRBJ2-2 - 15 - TRBV4-2 CASSQAASGTGELFF TGTGCCAGCAGCCAAGCCGCTAGTGGCACCGGGGAGCTGTTTTTT
TRBJ2-2 TRBD1 15 - TRBV30 CAWSVRDRDTGELFF TGTGCCTGGAGTGTACGGGACAGGGACACCGGGGAGCTGTTTTTT
TRBJ2-1 - 15 - TRBV9 CASSALDSDYNEQFF TGTGCCAGCAGCGCATTAGACTCTGACTACAATGAGCAGTTCTTC